The 32 T cell receptor beta chains given below trace back to one sample, sequenced in a study of blood T cell repertoires in COVID-19. TCRdb's table, derived via immunoSEQ multiplex PCR, lists solely in-frame clones and lacks some. The table has approximately 200,000 clones, about 84% seen once. The specimen was PBMCs or T cells enriched from blood (not recorded which). The receptor source for this set is a woman aged 25 to 39 who had recovered from COVID-19.

CDR3 nucleotide sequence: TGTGCCAGCGGGGACAGACAGGGTTCGGGGTCACCCCTCCACTTT. This translates into CASGDRQGSGSPLHF. This sequence joins TRBV25-1 and TRBJ1-6; 7 nucleotides align to TRBD1. J was trimmed by 10 bases and V by 8 bases; bases with no gene match: 14. This CDR3 is built from 15 residues. From germline, CDR1 is MGHDK and CDR2 SYGVNS.

The chain is built from TRBV7-9 and TRBJ2-1; 12 positions agree with TRBD2. The CDR3 contains 15 residues. The V gene end was trimmed by 5 bases and the J gene end by 9 bases; junction bases not matched to a gene: 8. Germline lookup yields CDR1 SEHNR and CDR2 FQNEAQ (reference sequence). CDR3 in DNA: TGTGCCAGCAGCCCCCAGGGACTAGCGGGTAGTGAGCAGTTCTTC. It translates to CASSPQGLAGSEQFF.

This chain uses TRBV25-1 with TRBJ2-1, with 13 bases aligning to TRBD2. Trimming removed 4 bases from V and 9 bases from J; junction bases left unmatched: 3. CDR1 is MGHDK, CDR2 SYGVNS, per germline. The CDR3 is 14 residues long. Here the CDR3 DNA reads TGTGCCAGCAGTGGGACTAGCGGGAGTGGTGAGCAGTTCTTC. It yields the protein CASSGTSGSGEQFF.

The chain uses TRBV24-1 and TRBJ2-4, with D possibly being TRBD1 (7 bases). Trimming pared 3 bases from V and 6 bases from J, leaving 11 bases between. There are 14 residues in the CDR3. Germline V gene sequence: CDR1 KGHDR, CDR2 SFDVKD. The CDR3 protein is CATSDAGQPNIQYF. The CDR3 DNA is TGTGCCACCAGTGATGCGGGACAGCCAAACATTCAGTACTTC.

V usage is TRBV3-1 (or the pseudogene TRBV3-2) and J usage is TRBJ2-2, with 9 bases identical to TRBD2. The CDR3 spans 11 residues. Germline-derived CDR1 and CDR2 are LGHDT and YNNKEL (reference sequence). The CDR3 reads CVSGSTGELFF. In DNA, the CDR3 is TGTGTTAGCGGGAGTACCGGGGAGCTGTTTTTT.

The chain joins TRBV6-5 to TRBJ1-6, with D hard to call. The germline V and J ends were trimmed by 6 bases and 12 bases, with 18 bases remaining between them. In germline, CDR1 is MNHEY, CDR2 SVGAGI. The CDR3 sequence is 14 residues long. The CDR3, as DNA: TGTGCCAGCAGCCCCGTCCCAGAGAGGAGACCCCTCCACTTT. Protein product: CASSPVPERRPLHF.

V gene TRBV28 combines with J gene TRBJ1-5, with D unclear. CDR1 and CDR2 from the germline V gene are MDHEN and SYDVKM. This CDR3 comprises 14 residues. The V gene lost 6 bases and the J gene lost 3 bases, with 12 bases spanning the gap. In DNA, the CDR3 is TGTGCCAGCAGCCTCGCGGAGCACAATCAGCCCCAGCATTTT. Translating gives CASSLAEHNQPQHF.

In its sample, this clone was seen once. The V call is TRBV28, the J call TRBJ1-1; D is ambiguous. The CDR3 runs 14 residues. V was clipped by 3 bases and J by 4 bases, with 12 bases between them. CDR1 and CDR2 (germline): MDHEN, SYDVKM. The DNA for the CDR3 is TGTGCCAGCAGTTTCTACAGTCTGGGCACTGAAGCTTTCTTT. Translation gives CASSFYSLGTEAFF.

The V call is TRBV2, the J call TRBJ2-5, with TRBD1 matching 8 bases. Germline values: CDR1 SNHLY, CDR2 FYNNEI. The trim removed 0 bases at V and 3 bases at J, leaving 15 bases unmatched. The CDR3 extends over 19 amino acids. The CDR3 DNA reads as TGTGCCAGCAGTGAAGCGCTGGGCAGGGGGCAAGTGGGAGAAGAGACCCAGTACTTC. Its translation: CASSEALGRGQVGEETQYF.

The chain links TRBV24-1 to TRBJ1-1; D is ambiguous. The CDR3 is made up of 13 amino acids. Germline-derived CDR1 and CDR2 are KGHDR and SFDVKD. Trimming took 4 bases from V and 7 from J, leaving 12 bases between them. The CDR3 protein is CATSDSRRGEAFF. The CDR3 DNA is TGTGCCACCAGTGACTCTAGGCGGGGTGAAGCTTTCTTT.

This clone was found a few times. This sequence joins TRBV3-1 (or the pseudogene TRBV3-2) and TRBJ1-5; D might be TRBD1 (5 bases). The CDR3 contains 14 residues. Looked up from germline, CDR1 is LGHDT and CDR2 is YNNKEL (reference sequence). Between the trimmed V and J ends, which lost 5 bases and 3 bases, there was a span of 11 bases. The CDR3 nucleotides are TGTGCCAGCAGCGTTGGGGGGTACAATCAGCCCCAGCATTTT. It specifies CASSVGGYNQPQHF.

The chain employs TRBV11-2 and TRBJ2-5, with D possibly being TRBD1 (6 bases). With 7 bases removed from V and 1 base from J, the gap between germline ends came to 10 bases. Germline lookup yields CDR1 SGHAT and CDR2 FQNNGV. This CDR3 contains 13 residues. The CDR3: CASNQDSQETQYF. The CDR3 DNA sequence: TGTGCCAGCAACCAGGACAGCCAAGAGACCCAGTACTTC. Supplemented by reference TRBV11-2 and TRBJ2-5, the full variable domain reads EAGVAQSPRYKIIEKRQSVAFWCNPISGHATLYWYQQILGQGPKLLIQFQNNGVVDDSQLPKDRFSAERLKGVDSTLKIQPAKLEDSAVYLCASNQDSQETQYFGPGTRLLVL.

The chain joins TRBV24-1 to TRBJ1-2; 7 nucleotides match TRBD1. The V segment lost 3 bases and the J segment 4 bases; nucleotides outside the gene matches: 10. The CDR3 has 16 residues. Germline CDR1 KGHDR, CDR2 SFDVKD. Written as DNA, the CDR3 is TGTGCCACCAGTGATCATGCCGGGACAGCCTCCTATGGCTACACCTTC. Its translation is CATSDHAGTASYGYTF.

The V call is TRBV7-2, the J call TRBJ2-1; 8 bases are shared with TRBD1. The germline CDR1 and CDR2 sequences are SGHTA and FQGNSA. After removal of 5 bases from V and 2 bases from J, the junction contained 5 bases not matched to a gene. The CDR3 totals 15 residues. CDR3 sequence (DNA): TGTGCCAGCAGCGTCAGGGGGCTGCCCTACAATGAGCAGTTCTTC. Protein product: CASSVRGLPYNEQFF.

The V gene is TRBV7-9, the J gene TRBJ2-7; D unclear. Trimming removed 5 bases at V and 3 bases at J, with 8 bases between. Germline lookup yields CDR1 SEHNR and CDR2 FQNEAQ (reference sequence). The CDR3 is 12 residues long. CDR3 nucleotide sequence: TGTGCCAGCAGCCATCAGTACTACGAGCAGTACTTC. This gives the protein CASSHQYYEQYF.

This clone was observed once. The V gene is TRBV12-1, the J gene TRBJ1-5; the table's D call TRBD1 went unverified against the DNA. TRBV12-1 is a pseudogene locus. This CDR3 is built from 20 residues. The CDR3 nucleotides are TGTGCCAGCAGCGCGTTCGAACGACAGGGGCCGTTCGACTATGATCAGCCCCAGCATTTT. Translated, it gives CASSAFERQGPFDYDQPQHF.

The CDR3 DNA sequence: TGTGCCAGTACCCGGACGGGAGGGTACACTGAAGCTTTCTTT. This codes for CASTRTGGYTEAFF. This chain links TRBV19 with TRBJ1-1; D gene unclear. With 7 bases removed from V and 3 bases from J, the gap between germline ends came to 15 bases. This CDR3 has 14 amino acids. Germline CDR1 LNHDA, CDR2 SQIVND (reference sequence).

The chain combines TRBV2 with TRBJ1-2; D is unclear. In germline, CDR1 is SNHLY, CDR2 FYNNEI. V dropped 7 bases and J dropped 4 bases, with 16 bases sitting between them. CDR3 length equals 14 residues. This chain's CDR3 is CASNGGGLGYGYTF. Here the CDR3 DNA reads TGTGCCAGCAACGGAGGAGGGCTGGGCTATGGCTACACCTTC.

The chain recombines TRBV18 with TRBJ2-3, with D hard to call. CDR3 length: 13 amino acids. In germline, CDR1 is KGHSH, CDR2 LQKENI. Trimming left V 0 bases short and J 6 bases short, with 7 bases between. The chain's CDR3 is CASSPPQRDTQYF. CDR3 sequence (DNA): TGTGCCAGCTCACCACCTCAGAGGGATACGCAGTATTTT.

The rearrangement joins TRBV6-5 to TRBJ1-5, with 9 bases matching TRBD1. Germline trimming cut 4 bases from V and 6 bases from J; bases unmatched to any gene: 4. The CDR3 contains 14 residues. CDR1 MNHEY and CDR2 SVGAGI come from the germline V gene. For the CDR3, the DNA is TGTGCCAGCAGTTCACAGGGGGCTGTTCAGCCCCAGCATTTT. Translated: CASSSQGAVQPQHF.

The chain employs TRBV5-1 and TRBJ2-7, with TRBD2 identical over 9 bases. Unmatched junction bases numbered 6, after V lost 4 bases and J lost 1 base. Germline V gives CDR1 SGHRS, CDR2 YFSETQ. The CDR3 covers 15 residues. The CDR3 DNA follows: TGCGCCAGCAGCCCCGGGCTAGCGGGGTCCTACGAGCAGTACTTC. This encodes CASSPGLAGSYEQYF.

The V call is TRBV6-5, the J call TRBJ2-3, with 9 nucleotides matching TRBD2. With V trimmed by 0 bases and J by 2 bases, 3 bases remained unmatched. Looked up from germline, CDR1 is MNHEY and CDR2 is SVGAGI. The CDR3 extends over 16 amino acids. CDR3 sequence (DNA): TGTGCCAGCAGTTACTCGTTAGCGGGGGCCACAGATACGCAGTATTTT. Translating it yields CASSYSLAGATDTQYF.

The J gene is TRBJ1-2, the V gene TRBV24-1, with 7 nucleotides matching TRBD1. CDR1 and CDR2 from the germline V gene are KGHDR and SFDVKD. The J segment lost 1 base and the V segment lost 9 bases, leaving 10 bases of the junction unmatched. The CDR3 is made up of 15 amino acids. The CDR3 sequence is CATYGRRGLNYGYTF. The DNA for the CDR3 is TGTGCCACCTACGGACGAAGGGGGCTTAACTATGGCTACACCTTC.

The chain combines TRBV5-4 with TRBJ2-1; 12 bases line up with TRBD2. The CDR3 runs 15 residues. J gave up 6 bases and V 4 bases, and 5 bases lay outside the gene matches. CDR1 SGHNT and CDR2 YYREEE come from the germline V gene (reference sequence). CDR3 sequence reads: CASSKRLAGANEQFF. CDR3 coding DNA: TGTGCCAGCAGCAAACGACTAGCGGGAGCCAATGAGCAGTTCTTC. Filled out from reference TRBV5-4 and TRBJ2-1, the complete variable domain reads ETGVTQSPTHLIKTRGQQVTLRCSSQSGHNTVSWYQQALGQGPQFIFQYYREEENGRGNFPPRFSGLQFPNYSSELNVNALELDDSALYLCASSKRLAGANEQFFGPGTRLTVL.

The sample holds one count of this clone. The genes are TRBV9 and TRBJ1-2; unclear D gene. CDR1 and CDR2 from the germline V gene are SGDLS and YYNGEE. Trimming cost V 5 bases and J 4 bases, with 21 bases left between them. This CDR3 has 16 amino acids. CDR3 in DNA: TGTGCCAGCAGGGAGAGATCGGGCGGGAGCGGCTATGGCTACACCTTC. This sequence encodes CASRERSGGSGYGYTF.

The chain recombines TRBV21-1 with TRBJ2-7; the D segment call TRBD1 is taken from the table without a DNA check. TRBV21-1 is classified as a pseudogene. This CDR3 is built from 15 residues. In DNA form, the CDR3 reads TGTGCCAGCAGCTCCCGACAGGGGCCCAACTACGAGCAGTACTTC. This gives the protein CASSSRQGPNYEQYF.

The chain employs TRBV10-1 and TRBJ2-7; 7 bases agree with TRBD1. The CDR3 consists of 15 residues. J was trimmed by 4 bases and V by 6 bases; bases with no gene match: 12. From germline, CDR1 is WNHNN and CDR2 SYGVQD (reference sequence). CDR3 in amino acids: CASSAGGKGAYEQYF. In nucleotides, the CDR3 is TGCGCCAGCAGCGCAGGGGGTAAGGGCGCTTACGAGCAGTACTTC.

The sample holds a few counts of this clone. This rearrangement joins TRBV4-1 to TRBJ2-1; 11 nucleotides match TRBD2. The CDR3 has 17 amino acids. The V and J ends lost 2 bases and 6 bases, in that order; junction bases with no gene match: 9. CDR1 is MGHRA and CDR2 is YSYEKL in the germline V gene. For the CDR3, the DNA is TGCGCCAGCAGCCAAATACCCGGGACTAGCGGAACCAATGAGCAGTTCTTC. It yields the protein CASSQIPGTSGTNEQFF.

This chain uses TRBV18 with TRBJ1-2, with D possibly being TRBD1 (6 bases). The germline V and J ends were trimmed by 3 bases and 2 bases, with 10 bases remaining between them. The CDR3 is made up of 14 amino acids. Germline CDR1 and CDR2: KGHSH and LQKENI. The CDR3 loop reads CASSPQDRNYGYTF. The CDR3 DNA follows: TGTGCCAGCTCACCTCAGGACAGAAACTATGGCTACACCTTC.

The chain couples TRBV7-8 to TRBJ2-3, with a tentative D call TRBD2 (5 bases). V dropped 1 base and J dropped 8 bases, with 10 bases sitting between them. Looked up from germline, CDR1 is SGHVS and CDR2 is FQNEAQ. The CDR3 length is 13 residues. CDR3 bases: TGTGCCAGCAGCTTAGGATCCCGGGGTACGCAGTATTTT. Amino acids: CASSLGSRGTQYF.

The chain recombines TRBV28 with TRBJ1-5; TRBD1 might be the D (5 bases). The V end lost 8 bases, the J end lost 2 bases, and 13 bases lay between the germline ends. Per the germline V gene, CDR1 is MDHEN and CDR2 is SYDVKM. CDR3 length: 14 residues. The CDR3 loop reads CASEQSGRNQPQHF. CDR3 in DNA: TGTGCCAGCGAACAATCAGGGCGCAATCAGCCCCAGCATTTT.

The V call is TRBV7-9, the J call TRBJ2-5, with TRBD2 matching 9 bases. The germline gives CDR1 SEHNR, CDR2 FQNEAQ (reference sequence). CDR3 length equals 17 residues. Losses at the gene ends were 5 bases for V and 1 base for J; bases not matched to a gene: 11. The CDR3 is CASSRSIGREGQETQYF. The CDR3 region has the DNA TGTGCCAGCAGCCGATCTATTGGGCGGGAGGGCCAAGAGACCCAGTACTTC.